Following are 16 T cell receptor beta chains from one sample sequenced in a study of blood T cells in healthy people across ages. The authors ran a second PCR of roughly 6 to 12 cycles using a sample-barcoded 5' primer and a J-beta primer mix. One entry per CDR3 protein results from TCRdb running MiXCR on the 5' RACE reads. The sample shows about 1.4 million distinct CDR3 sequences, roughly 64% of them seen only once. Sequencing input: blood. These TCRs come from a man between 18 and 35 years old in good health.

The J gene is TRBJ2-7, the V gene TRBV4-3; D may be TRBD2 (6 bases). Trimming took 2 bases from V and 3 from J, leaving 14 bases between them. The CDR3 runs 15 residues. Per germline, CDR1 LGHNA and CDR2 YSLEER. CDR3 coding DNA: TGCGCCAGCAGCCAACCGAGAGTGGGACTCTACGAGCAGTACTTC. It specifies CASSQPRVGLYEQYF.

This chain links TRBV10-3 with TRBJ1-3; 7 bases fit TRBD1. Looked up from germline, CDR1 is ENHRY and CDR2 is SYGVKD. V was pared by 4 bases and J by 5 bases, with 8 bases of the junction left unmatched. This CDR3 spans 15 amino acids. CDR3 sequence: CAISGTGTARNTIYF. CDR3 DNA: TGTGCCATCAGTGGCACCGGGACAGCGAGAAACACCATATATTTT.

This clonotype was picked up a small number of times. The V gene is TRBV20-1, the J gene TRBJ1-4; 9 nucleotides match TRBD1. The CDR3 totals 14 residues. Germline loops: CDR1 DFQATT, CDR2 SNEGSKA (reference sequence). Losses at the gene ends were 5 bases for V and 7 bases for J; bases not matched to a gene: 8. The chain's CDR3 is CSAPDRGGSEKLFF. In DNA form, the CDR3 reads TGCAGTGCTCCGGACAGGGGTGGAAGTGAAAAACTGTTTTTT.

J is TRBJ2-7 and V is TRBV28, with 9 bases matching TRBD1. The CDR3 contains 13 residues. V lost 11 bases and J lost 5; bases outside the gene matches: 10. In germline, CDR1 is MDHEN, CDR2 SYDVKM. The CDR3 reads CALGTGTLHEQYF. In nucleotides, the CDR3 is TGTGCCTTGGGGACAGGGACCCTCCACGAGCAGTACTTC.

The chain combines TRBV29-1 with TRBJ2-1; a possible D gene is TRBD2 (6 bases). The CDR3 loop spans 13 amino acids. V shed 7 bases and J shed 6 bases, with 16 bases lying between them. Germline loops: CDR1 SQVTM, CDR2 ANQGSEA. CDR3 in DNA: TGCAGCGGTGAGGCGGGGCGAGGCAATGAGCAGTTCTTC. This gives the protein CSGEAGRGNEQFF.

The chain uses TRBV11-2 and TRBJ2-7, with unresolved D. CDR1 SGHAT and CDR2 FQNNGV come from the germline V gene. Trimming shortened V by 5 bases and J by 2 bases, and 28 bases separated the two germline ends. The CDR3 totals 19 residues. CDR3 nucleotides: TGTGCCAGCAGCCACCTTATCTTCCGTCACGAAAGGAAGCCCTACGAGCAGTACTTC. Translated, it gives CASSHLIFRHERKPYEQYF.

CDR3 residues: CSARPFRVYNQPQHF. In nucleotides, the CDR3 is TGCAGTGCTAGACCCTTCAGGGTCTACAATCAGCCCCAGCATTTT. The V call is TRBV20-1, the J call TRBJ1-5, with D perhaps matching TRBD1 (5 bases). V was pared by 2 bases and J by 3 bases, with 14 bases between. Germline CDR1 reads DFQATT; CDR2 reads SNEGSKA (reference sequence). The CDR3 has 15 amino acids.

V gene TRBV25-1 combines with J gene TRBJ2-5, with D tentatively TRBD1 or TRBD2 (5 bases each). The CDR3 loop spans 15 amino acids. Trimming removed 7 bases at V and 1 base at J, with 16 bases between. CDR1 and CDR2 (germline): MGHDK, SYGVNS. The CDR3 reads CASTGIGEPQETQYF. As DNA, the CDR3 is TGTGCCAGCACTGGAATAGGGGAGCCCCAAGAGACCCAGTACTTC.

The chain uses TRBV28 and TRBJ2-1, with no clear D. V lost 3 bases and J lost 8, with 17 bases in between. CDR1 and CDR2 from the germline V gene are MDHEN and SYDVKM. The length of the CDR3 is 15 residues. This CDR3 reads CASSLLVLNGHEQFF. In DNA form, the CDR3 reads TGTGCCAGCAGTTTGTTGGTGCTAAATGGACATGAGCAGTTCTTC.

The chain links TRBV13 to TRBJ2-7; D may be TRBD1 (5 bases). V was shortened by 5 bases and J by 2 bases, with 10 bases between the two germline ends. Per germline, CDR1 PRHDT and CDR2 FYEKMQ (reference sequence). The CDR3 is 13 amino acids. CDR3 region: CASSVRTTYEQYF. CDR3 in DNA: TGTGCCAGCAGCGTCCGGACAACCTACGAGCAGTACTTC.

This chain connects TRBV27 to TRBJ2-1; D is possibly TRBD1 (5 bases). Germline CDR1 reads MNHEY; CDR2 reads SMNVEV (reference sequence). The germline V and J ends were trimmed by 5 bases and 10 bases, with 21 bases remaining between them. This CDR3 spans 15 amino acids. The DNA for the CDR3 is TGTGCCAGCAGTCTCGCATGGGGCGCGTCCGGCGAGCAGTTCTTC. Its protein product is CASSLAWGASGEQFF.

This clonotype came up a few times. The chain recombines TRBV20-1 with TRBJ2-7; the D call may be TRBD1 or TRBD2 (5 bases each). The length of the CDR3 is 16 residues. In germline, CDR1 is DFQATT, CDR2 SNEGSKA (reference sequence). V lost 5 bases to trimming and J lost 2 bases, with 22 bases between them. CDR3 bases: TGCAGTGCTCCAACGATCCTCGACGGGGCCCCCTACGAGCAGTACTTC. Encoded protein: CSAPTILDGAPYEQYF.

This chain connects TRBV25-1 to TRBJ2-6; the D is unclear. Germline V gene lookup returns CDR1 MGHDK and CDR2 SYGVNS. The CDR3 has 16 amino acids. V lost 7 bases and J lost 0, with 13 bases in between. The CDR3 nucleotides are TGTGCCAGCATTGGGCCCACCAGCTCTGGGGCCAACGTCCTGACTTTC. Translated, it gives CASIGPTSSGANVLTF.

This clonotype was picked up a small number of times. This chain connects TRBV27 to TRBJ1-2; D not certain. The V end lost 5 bases, the J end lost 7 bases, and 29 bases lay between the germline ends. Germline CDR1 is MNHEY and CDR2 is SMNVEV (reference sequence). The CDR3 consists of 18 residues. CDR3 amino acids: CASSIKVGGIGTFFGYTF. As DNA, the CDR3 is TGTGCCAGCAGTATCAAGGTTGGAGGAATAGGCACCTTTTTTGGCTACACCTTC.

V usage is TRBV27 and J usage is TRBJ2-1; a weak D match, TRBD2 (6 bases). Germline CDR1 reads MNHEY; CDR2 reads SMNVEV (reference sequence). The CDR3 loop spans 15 amino acids. V lost 8 bases and J 3 bases, leaving 17 bases between the germline ends. CDR3 sequence: CASGPGTPDYNEQFF. The CDR3 region has the DNA TGTGCCAGCGGTCCCGGGACTCCCGACTACAATGAGCAGTTCTTC.

The rearrangement links TRBV20-1 to TRBJ2-3; 12 bases map to TRBD2. CDR1 DFQATT and CDR2 SNEGSKA come from the germline V gene (reference sequence). The CDR3 is 17 residues long. The trim removed 1 base at V and 5 bases at J, leaving 10 bases unmatched. This CDR3 is CSARGLAGDAREDTQYF. The CDR3 DNA is TGCAGTGCTAGAGGACTAGCGGGAGATGCTAGGGAAGATACGCAGTATTTT.